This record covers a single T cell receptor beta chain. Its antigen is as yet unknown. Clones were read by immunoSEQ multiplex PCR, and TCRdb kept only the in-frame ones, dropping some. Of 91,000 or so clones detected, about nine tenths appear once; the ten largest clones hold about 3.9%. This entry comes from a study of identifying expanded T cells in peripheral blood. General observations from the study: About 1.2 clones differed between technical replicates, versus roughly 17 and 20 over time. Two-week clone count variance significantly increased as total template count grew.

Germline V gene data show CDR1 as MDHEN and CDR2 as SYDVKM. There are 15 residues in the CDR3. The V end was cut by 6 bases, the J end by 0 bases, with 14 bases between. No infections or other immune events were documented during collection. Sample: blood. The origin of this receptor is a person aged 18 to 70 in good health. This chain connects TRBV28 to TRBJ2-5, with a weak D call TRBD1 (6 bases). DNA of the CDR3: TGTGCCAGCAGCCCTGGACAGCCCTACCAAGAGACCCAGTACTTC. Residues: CASSPGQPYQETQYF.